This T cell receptor beta chain was captured in a study of T cell repertoires in aging, cancer and after chemotherapy (dated by TCRdb to between 2018 and 2021). Regarding the complete study: Donors were distributed across six age groups ranging from 30 or younger to 70 or older, with at least three individuals included per group. In the solid tumor group, paired pre- and post-chemotherapy samples were obtained from brain tumor (glioblastoma) patients receiving temozolomide-based therapy. In total, the full dataset held several million TCR reads. To look at immunoaging and at how T cells reconstitute after chemotherapy, the study profiled TCR beta repertoires in peripheral blood from both healthy donors and cancer patients. Alongside 95 to 100 healthy donors serving as a reference group, the cohort included some 210 cancer patients, of whom some 91 had hematological cancers and approximately 120 had solid cancers.

The germline V gene yields MRHNA for CDR1 and SNTAGT for CDR2. Deletion took 9 bases off V and 2 bases off J, with a span of 4 bases between the germline ends. Counted from cysteine to phenylalanine, this CDR3 has 11 amino acids. Only the CDR3 region is kept as DNA, spanning 33 bases read in frame from base 1. Rearranged TRB sequences spanning V, D and J segments were amplified in a multiplex touch-down PCR with a mixed TRB-A/B primer pool. Illumina adapters and sample indices were attached to the amplicons through two consecutive PCR reactions run with Phusion HS II polymerase. After gel purification with the NucleoSpin Gel and PCR Clean-up kit, the amplicons were checked using Qubit and an Agilent 2100 Bioanalyzer. Sequencing of libraries was carried out on an Illumina MiSeq in 600-cycle, single-indexed, paired-end runs. On the authors' methods: TRB sequences were processed with MiXCR versions 2.12 and 3.0.5. A clone was defined as each unique CDR3 nucleotide sequence, and only productive sequences supported by at least two reads were kept. Shannon diversity, evenness, clonality (one minus evenness), and alpha-parameterized diversity profiles from alpha 0 to 5 were included as repertoire metrics. Generation probabilities of clones in paired pre- and post-chemotherapy samples were computed with the IGoR algorithm. TCRdb reprocessing: public reads trimmed at Q25 with fastp, clones called with MiXCR, in-frame beta chains kept. All rows with the same CDR3 protein become a single entry with the most common DNA and genes. It is TCRdb's table, rather than the study itself, that gives the V and J calls and clone size. In this sample the table shows over a thousand distinct CDR3 sequences, about 20% of which occur a single time. The ten largest clones capture about 65% of the sample.

Beyond this particular receptor, the publication reports: Median generation probability increased over the chemotherapy interval in both cancer cohorts, suggesting repertoire reconstitution through rebound thymic output. According to the authors, the repertoire data do not allow conclusions to be drawn about immunological memory after chemotherapy. In healthy donors, the decline in TCR diversity with age was mainly explained by loss of richness, whereas in cancer patients loss of evenness was also found to contribute. Compared with age-matched healthy donors, untreated patients with hematological or solid cancers had significantly lower TCR diversity and higher clonality in blood.

Instead of sorted cells or RNA, genomic DNA extracted from peripheral blood served as the source for amplifying TCR beta rearrangements. This clonotype has just one count. Its antigen remains unidentified. The record has no base qualities; no much larger clone is one base away. On its own, one read is weak support. The rearranged chain carries TRBV6-4 and TRBJ2-2; the D gene cannot be resolved reliably. The receptor was derived from a human donor with a solid tumor. Sequencing was performed on blood. CDR3 loop: CARLNTGELFF. The bases are TGTGCCAGACTTAACACCGGGGAGCTGTTTTTT.